The T cell receptor (beta chain) under discussion was sequenced for a study of T cells in Graves' hyperthyroidism and ophthalmopathy. Amplification yielded TCR beta CDR3 regions, with RNA transcripts as the source. The HTBI primer set served for first-round RT-PCR of the TCR CDR3. TCRdb passed the multiplex PCR reads through MiXCR, listing each CDR3 protein once. The sample has approximately 740,000 distinct CDR3 sequences, about 14% seen once. The V and J ends lost 1 base and 3 bases, in that order; junction bases with no gene match: 8. The CDR3 runs to 17 residues. Germline V gives CDR1 SGHVS, CDR2 FQNEAQ.

The TCR comes from a woman in her late teens or twenties with Graves' hyperthyroidism. The material sequenced was blood. The chain carries TRBV7-8 and TRBJ2-3; TRBD2 aligns across 9 bases. The CDR3 nucleotides read TGTGCCAGCAGCTTAGAGGGACCTAGCGGGATGACAGATACGCAGTATTTT. This translates into CASSLEGPSGMTDTQYF.